Below, 6 T cell receptor beta chains from the same sample are listed, as sequenced in a study of OX40 agonist ivuxolimab in advanced cancers. The repertoire was sequenced with immunoSEQ multiplex PCR; TCRdb's copy has only in-frame clones and lacks some. The table has tens of thousands of clones, 84% seen once. The specimen comprised CD4+ or CD8+ T cells sorted from blood, sampled in a trial of the OX40 agonist ivuxolimab. The origin of the receptors is an adult with an advanced solid tumor such as melanoma, head and neck, liver or kidney cancer.

This chain joins TRBV6-5 and TRBJ2-1, with a weak D call TRBD1 (5 bases). This CDR3 is 13 amino acids long. Trimming cost V 0 bases and J 10 bases, with 10 bases left between them. The germline gives CDR1 MNHEY, CDR2 SVGAGI. In DNA form, the CDR3 reads TGTGCCAGCAGTTACTCCCGTCAGGGAGAGCAGTTCTTC. It is translated as CASSYSRQGEQFF.

The chain couples TRBV2 to TRBJ1-2, with D uncertain. V gave up 3 bases and J gave up 6 bases, with 5 bases separating them. This CDR3 spans 11 amino acids. Germline V gene data show CDR1 as SNHLY and CDR2 as FYNNEI. CDR3 sequence: CASSDWDGYTF. CDR3 DNA sequence: TGTGCCAGCAGTGATTGGGATGGCTACACCTTC. Full variable domain (rest looked up from reference TRBV2 and TRBJ1-2): EPEVTQTPSHQVTQMGQEVILRCVPISNHLYFYWYRQILGQKVEFLVSFYNNEISEKSEIFDDQFSVERPDGSNFTLKIRSTKLEDSAMYFCASSDWDGYTFGSGTRLTVV.

The chain combines TRBV19 with TRBJ1-2; D unclear. The CDR3 consists of 14 residues. Germline lookup yields CDR1 LNHDA and CDR2 SQIVND (reference sequence). The V end lost 10 bases, the J end lost 0 bases, and 15 bases lay between the germline ends. The CDR3 region is CATGPRITNYGYTF. The CDR3 nucleotides read TGTGCCACCGGACCCAGAATAACTAACTATGGCTACACCTTC. The variable domain in full, with the rest retrieved from reference TRBV19 and TRBJ1-2, is DGGITQSPKYLFRKEGQNVTLSCEQNLNHDAMYWYRQDPGQGLRLIYYSQIVNDFQKGDIAEGYSVSREKKESFPLTVTSAQKNPTAFYLCATGPRITNYGYTFGSGTRLTVV.

The V and J genes are TRBV7-2 and TRBJ1-1, with TRBD1 as a possible D gene (5 bases). With 0 bases removed from V and 4 bases from J, the gap between germline ends came to 12 bases. The V gene's germline CDR1 is SGHTA and CDR2 FQGNSA. There are 15 residues in the CDR3. The CDR3 is CASSLAGRVGTEAFF. The CDR3 bases are TGTGCCAGCAGCTTAGCCGGCAGGGTAGGCACTGAAGCTTTCTTT.

This clone showed up just once. This rearrangement joins TRBV10-3 to TRBJ2-1; D is uncertain. The CDR3 is made up of 13 amino acids. V lost 6 bases and J 5 bases, leaving 11 bases between the germline ends. The germline gives CDR1 ENHRY, CDR2 SYGVKD. CDR3 nucleotides: TGTGCCATCAGGGTCCGAGAAGACAATGAGCAGTTCTTC. Protein sequence: CAIRVREDNEQFF.

The rearrangement joins TRBV5-5 to TRBJ1-5; no definite D call. This CDR3 is 15 amino acids long. V was trimmed by 4 bases and J by 3 bases, leaving 14 bases between them. Germline V lookup: CDR1 SGHKS, CDR2 YYEKEE (reference sequence). The CDR3 DNA reads as TGTGCCAGCAGCACTGAACCCTCTCCCAATCAGCCCCAGCATTTT. The encoded protein is CASSTEPSPNQPQHF.